Reported below is one TCR beta chain. Enrolled patients, whose metastatic non-small-cell lung cancer was chemo-refractory, received focal radiation plus CTLA-4 blockade with ipilimumab. The record originates from a study of radiotherapy plus CTLA-4 blockade in lung cancer. Germline-derived CDR1 and CDR2 are MNHNS and SASEGT. The CDR3 is 15 residues long. Trimming took off 9 bases at V and 2 bases at J, with 20 bases between the two ends. Assay: immunoSEQ multiplex PCR; the TCRdb copy retains only in-frame clones and omits some. The sample contains roughly 62,000 clones, 70% to 80% of which appear only once.

Here the sequenced sample was peripheral blood, taken from a patient treated with radiotherapy plus ipilimumab. The TCR originated in a human donor with non-small cell lung cancer who had a complete response to radiotherapy plus ipilimumab. The rearrangement links TRBV6-1 to TRBJ2-7; D is perhaps TRBD1 (7 bases). The CDR3 bases are TGTGCCAGGACCGGTGCCAGGGGGGACCCCTACGAGCAGTACTTC. Translated, it gives CARTGARGDPYEQYF.